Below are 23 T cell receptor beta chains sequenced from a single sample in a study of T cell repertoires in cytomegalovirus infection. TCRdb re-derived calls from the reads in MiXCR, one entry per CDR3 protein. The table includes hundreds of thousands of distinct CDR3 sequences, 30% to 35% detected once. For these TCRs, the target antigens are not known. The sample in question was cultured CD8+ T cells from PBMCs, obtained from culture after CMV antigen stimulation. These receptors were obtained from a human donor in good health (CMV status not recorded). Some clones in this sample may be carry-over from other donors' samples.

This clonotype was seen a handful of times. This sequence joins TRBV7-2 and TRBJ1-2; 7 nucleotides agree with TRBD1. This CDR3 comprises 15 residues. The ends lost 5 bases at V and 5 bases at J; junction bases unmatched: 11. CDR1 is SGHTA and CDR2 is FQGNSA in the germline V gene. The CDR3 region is CASSLNEGQTYGYTF. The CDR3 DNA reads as TGTGCCAGCAGCCTTAATGAGGGACAGACATATGGCTACACCTTC.

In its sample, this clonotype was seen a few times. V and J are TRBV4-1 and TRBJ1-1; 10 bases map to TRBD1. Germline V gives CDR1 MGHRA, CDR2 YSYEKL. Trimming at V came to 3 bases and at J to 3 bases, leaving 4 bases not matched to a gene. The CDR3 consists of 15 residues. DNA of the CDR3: TGCGCCAGCAGCCATGCCGGACAGGGGGACACTGAAGCTTTCTTT. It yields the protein CASSHAGQGDTEAFF.

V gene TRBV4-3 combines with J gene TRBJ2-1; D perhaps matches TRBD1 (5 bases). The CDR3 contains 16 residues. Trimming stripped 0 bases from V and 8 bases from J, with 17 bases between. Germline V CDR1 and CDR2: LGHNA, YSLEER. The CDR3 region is CASSQEAGPLIDEQFF. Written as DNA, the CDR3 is TGCGCCAGCAGCCAAGAAGCAGGGCCACTTATCGATGAGCAGTTCTTC.

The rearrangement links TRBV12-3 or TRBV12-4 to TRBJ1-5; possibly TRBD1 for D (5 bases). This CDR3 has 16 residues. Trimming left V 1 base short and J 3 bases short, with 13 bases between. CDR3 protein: CASSLESRGYNQPQHF. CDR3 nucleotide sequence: TGTGCCAGCAGTTTAGAGAGTAGGGGATACAATCAGCCCCAGCATTTT.

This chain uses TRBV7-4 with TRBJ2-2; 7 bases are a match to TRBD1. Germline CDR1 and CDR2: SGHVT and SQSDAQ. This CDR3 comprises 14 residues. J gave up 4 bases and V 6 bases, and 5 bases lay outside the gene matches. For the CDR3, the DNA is TGTGCCAGCAGACCCGACAGGGCCACCGGGGAGCTGTTTTTT. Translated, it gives CASRPDRATGELFF.

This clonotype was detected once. The CDR3 sequence is CSARGNAGNEQYF. The CDR3 coding sequence is TGCAGTGCTAGGGGAAACGCCGGGAACGAGCAGTACTTC. The V call is TRBV20-1, the J call TRBJ2-7, with D perhaps matching TRBD2 (5 bases). Between the trimmed V and J ends, which lost 3 bases and 5 bases, there was a span of 14 bases. Looked up from germline, CDR1 is DFQATT and CDR2 is SNEGSKA (reference sequence). CDR3 length equals 13 residues.

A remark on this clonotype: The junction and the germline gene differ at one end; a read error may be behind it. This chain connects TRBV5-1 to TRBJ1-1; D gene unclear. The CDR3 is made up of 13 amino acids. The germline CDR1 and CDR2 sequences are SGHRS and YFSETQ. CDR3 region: CASSPKLNTEAFF. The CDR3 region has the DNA TGCGCCAGTAGCCCTAAGTTGAACACGGAAGCTTTCTTT.

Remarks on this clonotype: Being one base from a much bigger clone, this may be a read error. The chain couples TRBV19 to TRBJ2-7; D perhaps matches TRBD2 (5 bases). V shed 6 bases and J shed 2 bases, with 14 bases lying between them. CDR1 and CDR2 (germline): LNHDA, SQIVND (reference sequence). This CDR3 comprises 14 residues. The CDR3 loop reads CASSPGSEPYEQYF. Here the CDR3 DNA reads TGTGCCAGTAGCCCCGGTAGCGAGCCCTACGAGCAGTACTTC.

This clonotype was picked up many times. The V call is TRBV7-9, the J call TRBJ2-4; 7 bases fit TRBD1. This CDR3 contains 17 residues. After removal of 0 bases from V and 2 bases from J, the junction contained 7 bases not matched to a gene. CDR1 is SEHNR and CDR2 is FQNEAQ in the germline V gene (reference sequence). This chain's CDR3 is CASSLASTGTSKNIQYF. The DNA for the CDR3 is TGTGCCAGCAGCTTAGCGTCGACAGGGACGTCCAAAAACATTCAGTACTTC.

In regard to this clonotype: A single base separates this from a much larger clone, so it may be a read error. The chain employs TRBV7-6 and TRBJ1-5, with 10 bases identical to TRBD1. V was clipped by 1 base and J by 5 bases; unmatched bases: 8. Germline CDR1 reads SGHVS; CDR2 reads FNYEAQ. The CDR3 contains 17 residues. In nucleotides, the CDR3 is TGTGCCAGCAGCTTAGTAGGGACAGGGGAGTTAGATCAGCCCCAGCATTTT. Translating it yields CASSLVGTGELDQPQHF.

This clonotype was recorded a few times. Here the CDR3 reads CASTPLAGANTGELFF. CDR3 coding DNA: TGTGCCAGCACCCCCTTAGCGGGGGCCAACACCGGGGAGCTGTTTTTT. The V and J genes are TRBV2 and TRBJ2-2; 9 bases are shared with TRBD2. Per the germline V gene, CDR1 is SNHLY and CDR2 is FYNNEI. The CDR3 consists of 16 residues. The J segment lost 2 bases and the V segment lost 7 bases, leaving 8 bases of the junction unmatched.

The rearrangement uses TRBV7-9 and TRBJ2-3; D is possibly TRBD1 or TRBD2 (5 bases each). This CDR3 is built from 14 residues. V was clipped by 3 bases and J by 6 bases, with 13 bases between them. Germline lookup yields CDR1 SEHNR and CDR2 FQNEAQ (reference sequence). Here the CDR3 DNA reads TGTGCCAGCAGCTTGACCCTCGAGGGGGATACGCAGTATTTT. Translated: CASSLTLEGDTQYF.

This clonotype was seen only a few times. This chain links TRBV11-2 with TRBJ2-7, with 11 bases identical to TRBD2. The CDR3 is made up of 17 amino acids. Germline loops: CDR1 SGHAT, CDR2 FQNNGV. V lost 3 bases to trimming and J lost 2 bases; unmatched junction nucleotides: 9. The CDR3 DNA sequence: TGTGCCAGCAGCTTGGATGAGGTACTAGCGGGGGCCTACGAGCAGTACTTC. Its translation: CASSLDEVLAGAYEQYF.

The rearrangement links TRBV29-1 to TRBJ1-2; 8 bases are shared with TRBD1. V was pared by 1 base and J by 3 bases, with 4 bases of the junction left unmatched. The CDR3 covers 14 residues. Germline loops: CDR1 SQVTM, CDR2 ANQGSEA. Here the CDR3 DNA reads TGCAGCGTTGAAGGGGCAGGGGGCGACTATGGCTACACCTTC. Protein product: CSVEGAGGDYGYTF.

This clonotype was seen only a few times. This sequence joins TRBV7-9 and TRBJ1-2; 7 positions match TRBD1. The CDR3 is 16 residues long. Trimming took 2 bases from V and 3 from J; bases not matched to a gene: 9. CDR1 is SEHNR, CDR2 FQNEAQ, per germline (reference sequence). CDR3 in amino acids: CASSLNTQGEYYGYTF. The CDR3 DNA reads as TGTGCCAGCAGCTTAAACACGCAGGGGGAGTACTATGGCTACACCTTC. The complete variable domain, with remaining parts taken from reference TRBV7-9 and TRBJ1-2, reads DTGVSQNPRHKITKRGQNVTFRCDPISEHNRLYWYRQTLGQGPEFLTYFQNEAQLEKSRLLSDRFSAERPKGSFSTLEIQRTEQGDSAMYLCASSLNTQGEYYGYTFGSGTRLTVV.

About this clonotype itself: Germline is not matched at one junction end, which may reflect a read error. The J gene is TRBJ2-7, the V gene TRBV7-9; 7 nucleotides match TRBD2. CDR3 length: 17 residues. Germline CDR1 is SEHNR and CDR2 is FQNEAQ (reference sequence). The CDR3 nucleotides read TGTGCCAGCAGCTTGAACTTGGTGGCTAGCGGTTCCTTCGAGCAGTACTTC. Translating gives CASSLNLVASGSFEQYF.

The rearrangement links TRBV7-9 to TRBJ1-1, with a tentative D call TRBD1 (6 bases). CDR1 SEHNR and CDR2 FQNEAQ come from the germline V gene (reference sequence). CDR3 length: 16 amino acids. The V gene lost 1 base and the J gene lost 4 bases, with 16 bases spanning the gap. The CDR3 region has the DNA TGTGCCAGCAGCTTAGTCAAGGGGGGGCCGACCACTGAAGCTTTCTTT. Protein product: CASSLVKGGPTTEAFF.

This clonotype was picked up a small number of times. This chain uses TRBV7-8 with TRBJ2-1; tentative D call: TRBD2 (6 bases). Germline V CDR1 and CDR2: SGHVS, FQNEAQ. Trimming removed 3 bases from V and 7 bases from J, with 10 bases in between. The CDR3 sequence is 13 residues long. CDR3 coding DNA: TGTGCCAGCAGCTTCGGAGGGAAAAATGAGCAGTTCTTC. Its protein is CASSFGGKNEQFF.

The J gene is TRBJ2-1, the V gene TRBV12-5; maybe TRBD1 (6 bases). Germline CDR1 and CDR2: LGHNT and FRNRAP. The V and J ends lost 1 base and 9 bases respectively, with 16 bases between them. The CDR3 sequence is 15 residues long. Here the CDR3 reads CASGLGDTGMGEQFF. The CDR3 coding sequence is TGTGCTAGTGGTTTGGGGGACACAGGGATGGGTGAGCAGTTCTTC.

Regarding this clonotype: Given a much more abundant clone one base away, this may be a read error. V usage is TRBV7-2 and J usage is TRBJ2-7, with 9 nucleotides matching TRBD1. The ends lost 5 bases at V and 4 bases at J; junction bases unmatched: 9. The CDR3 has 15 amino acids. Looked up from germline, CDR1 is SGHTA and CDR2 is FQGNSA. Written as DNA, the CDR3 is TGTGCCAGCAGCCGATTCTGGGACAGGGAATACGAGCAGTACTTC. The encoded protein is CASSRFWDREYEQYF. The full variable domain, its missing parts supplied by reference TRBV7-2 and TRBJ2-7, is GAGVSQSPSNKVTEKGKDVELRCDPISGHTALYWYRQSLGQGLEFLIYFQGNSAPDKSGLPSDRFSAERTGGSVSTLTIQRTQQEDSAVYLCASSRFWDREYEQYFGPGTRLTVT.

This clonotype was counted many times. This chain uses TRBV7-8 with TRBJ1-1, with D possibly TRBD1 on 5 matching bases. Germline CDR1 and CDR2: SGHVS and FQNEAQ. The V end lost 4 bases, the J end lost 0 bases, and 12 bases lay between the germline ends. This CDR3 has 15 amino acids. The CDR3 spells CASSSYGGLNTEAFF. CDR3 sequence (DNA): TGTGCCAGCAGCTCCTACGGGGGATTGAACACTGAAGCTTTCTTT. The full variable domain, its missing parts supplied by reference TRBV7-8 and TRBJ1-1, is GAGVSQSPRYKVAKRGQDVALRCDPISGHVSLFWYQQALGQGPEFLTYFQNEAQLDKSGLPSDRFFAERPEGSVSTLKIQRTQQEDSAVYLCASSSYGGLNTEAFFGQGTRLTVV.

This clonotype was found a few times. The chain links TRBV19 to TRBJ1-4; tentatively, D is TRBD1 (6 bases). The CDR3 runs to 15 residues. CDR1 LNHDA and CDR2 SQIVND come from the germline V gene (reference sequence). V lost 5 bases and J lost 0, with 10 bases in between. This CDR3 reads CASSFWTATNEKLFF. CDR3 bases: TGTGCCAGTAGTTTTTGGACAGCAACTAATGAAAAACTGTTTTTT. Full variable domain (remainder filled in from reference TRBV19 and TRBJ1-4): DGGITQSPKYLFRKEGQNVTLSCEQNLNHDAMYWYRQDPGQGLRLIYYSQIVNDFQKGDIAEGYSVSREKKESFPLTVTSAQKNPTAFYLCASSFWTATNEKLFFGSGTQLSVL.

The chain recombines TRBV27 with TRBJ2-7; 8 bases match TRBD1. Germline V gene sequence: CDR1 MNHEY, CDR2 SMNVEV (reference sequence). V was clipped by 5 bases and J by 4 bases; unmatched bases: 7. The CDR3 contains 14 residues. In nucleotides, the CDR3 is TGTGCCAGCAGTACCCGACAGGGGTTATACGAGCAGTACGTC. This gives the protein CASSTRQGLYEQYV.